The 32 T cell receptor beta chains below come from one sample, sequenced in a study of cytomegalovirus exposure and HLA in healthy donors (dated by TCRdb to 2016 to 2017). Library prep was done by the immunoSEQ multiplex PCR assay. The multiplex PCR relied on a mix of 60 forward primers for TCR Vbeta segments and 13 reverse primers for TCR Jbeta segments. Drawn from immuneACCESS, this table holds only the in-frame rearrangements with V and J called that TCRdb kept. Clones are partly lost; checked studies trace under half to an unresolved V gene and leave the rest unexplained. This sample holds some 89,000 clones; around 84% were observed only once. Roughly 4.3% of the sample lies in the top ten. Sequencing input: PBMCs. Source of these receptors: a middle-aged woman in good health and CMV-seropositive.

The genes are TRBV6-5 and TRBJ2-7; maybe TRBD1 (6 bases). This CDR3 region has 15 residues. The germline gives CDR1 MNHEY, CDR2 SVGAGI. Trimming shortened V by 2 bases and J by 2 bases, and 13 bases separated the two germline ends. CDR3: CASSYRDRPPYEQYF. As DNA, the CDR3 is TGTGCCAGCAGTTACCGAGACAGGCCGCCCTACGAGCAGTACTTC.

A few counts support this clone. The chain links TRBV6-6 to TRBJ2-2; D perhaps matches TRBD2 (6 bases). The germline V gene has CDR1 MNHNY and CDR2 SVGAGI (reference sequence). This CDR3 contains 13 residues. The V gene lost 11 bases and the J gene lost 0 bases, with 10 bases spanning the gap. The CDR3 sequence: CAGSGANTGELFF. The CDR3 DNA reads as TGTGCCGGTAGCGGAGCGAACACCGGGGAGCTGTTTTTT.

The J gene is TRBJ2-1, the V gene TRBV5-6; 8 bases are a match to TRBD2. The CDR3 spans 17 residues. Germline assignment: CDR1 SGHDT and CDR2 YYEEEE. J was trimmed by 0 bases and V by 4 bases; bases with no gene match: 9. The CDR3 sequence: CASSDGKRESSYNEQFF. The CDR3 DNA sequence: TGTGCCAGCAGCGACGGTAAGCGGGAGAGCTCCTACAATGAGCAGTTCTTC. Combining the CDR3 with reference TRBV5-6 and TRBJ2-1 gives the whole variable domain DAGVTQSPTHLIKTRGQQVTLRCSPKSGHDTVSWYQQALGQGPQFIFQYYEEEERQRGNFPDRFSGHQFPNYSSELNVNALLLGDSALYLCASSDGKRESSYNEQFFGPGTRLTVL.

CDR3 in amino acids: CASSSPFAGGSDTQYF. CDR3 bases: TGTGCCAGCAGTTCGCCCTTTGCGGGAGGATCAGATACGCAGTATTTT. The chain links TRBV28 to TRBJ2-3; 8 bases agree with TRBD2. Per the germline V gene, CDR1 is MDHEN and CDR2 is SYDVKM. The CDR3 spans 16 residues. V dropped 4 bases and J dropped 4; count of bases not matched to a gene: 10.

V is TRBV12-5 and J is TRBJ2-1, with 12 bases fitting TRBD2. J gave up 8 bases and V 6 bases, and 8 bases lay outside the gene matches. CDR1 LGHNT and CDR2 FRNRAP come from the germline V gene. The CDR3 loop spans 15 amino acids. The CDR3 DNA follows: TGTGCTAGTGGCGGTCTAGCGGGAGGGCTGCATGAGCAGTTCTTC. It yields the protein CASGGLAGGLHEQFF.

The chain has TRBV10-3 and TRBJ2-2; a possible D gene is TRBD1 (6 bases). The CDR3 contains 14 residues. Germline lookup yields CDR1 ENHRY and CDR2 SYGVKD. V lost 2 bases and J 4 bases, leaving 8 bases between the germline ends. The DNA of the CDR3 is TGTGCCATCAGTGAGAACAGGGTCACCGGGGAGCTGTTTTTT. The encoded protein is CAISENRVTGELFF.

The CDR3 is CASSRLAGSSYEQYF. Written as DNA, the CDR3 is TGTGCCAGCAGCCGTTTGGCCGGGAGCTCCTACGAGCAGTACTTC. The chain employs TRBV6-1 and TRBJ2-7; the D gene is possibly TRBD2 (6 bases). This CDR3 spans 15 amino acids. V was cut by 6 bases and J by 0 bases, with 15 bases left in between. The germline V gene encodes CDR1 MNHNS and CDR2 SASEGT.

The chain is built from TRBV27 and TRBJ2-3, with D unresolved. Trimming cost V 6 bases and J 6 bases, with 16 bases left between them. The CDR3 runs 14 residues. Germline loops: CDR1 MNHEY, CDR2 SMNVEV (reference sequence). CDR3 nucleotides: TGTGCCAGCAGGCTGATGCTACTAACCGATACGCAGTATTTT. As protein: CASRLMLLTDTQYF.

The CDR3 DNA follows: TGTGCCAGTAGTATAGGGGGGGGTAAGGCCAAAAACATTCAGTACTTC. Translating gives CASSIGGGKAKNIQYF. This chain connects TRBV19 to TRBJ2-4, with 7 bases lining up with TRBD2. This CDR3 is built from 16 residues. CDR1 and CDR2 (germline): LNHDA, SQIVND (reference sequence). The J segment lost 1 base and the V segment lost 1 base, leaving 4 bases of the junction unmatched.

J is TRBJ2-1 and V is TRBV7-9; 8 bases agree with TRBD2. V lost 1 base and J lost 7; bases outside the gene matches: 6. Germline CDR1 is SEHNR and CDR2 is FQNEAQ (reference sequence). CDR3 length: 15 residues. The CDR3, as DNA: TGTGCCAGCAGCTTAGACGGGAGGGCCTGGAATGAGCAGTTCTTC. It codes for CASSLDGRAWNEQFF.

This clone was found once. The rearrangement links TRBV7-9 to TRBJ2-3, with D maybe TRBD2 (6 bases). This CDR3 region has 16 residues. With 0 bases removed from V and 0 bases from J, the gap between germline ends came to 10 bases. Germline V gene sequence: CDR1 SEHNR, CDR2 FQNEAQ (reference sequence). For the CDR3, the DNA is TGTGCCAGCAGCTTAGCCGGGACTTTAAGCACAGATACGCAGTATTTT. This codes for CASSLAGTLSTDTQYF.

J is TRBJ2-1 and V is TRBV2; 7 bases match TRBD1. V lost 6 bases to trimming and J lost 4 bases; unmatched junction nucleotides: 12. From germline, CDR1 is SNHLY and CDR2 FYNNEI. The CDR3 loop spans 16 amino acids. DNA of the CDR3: TGTGCCAGCAGGGCCGTTCCGGGACAGCCGTACAATGAGCAGTTCTTC. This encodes CASRAVPGQPYNEQFF.

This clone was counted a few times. CDR3 DNA: TGTGCCAGCGGGGGGGATGGAAACACCATATATTTT. It yields the protein CASGGDGNTIYF. The genes are TRBV2 and TRBJ1-3; D perhaps matches TRBD1 (5 bases). Trimming removed 8 bases from V and 3 bases from J, with 8 bases in between. The V gene's germline CDR1 is SNHLY and CDR2 FYNNEI. The CDR3 has 12 amino acids.

The CDR3 loop is CASSPGTGDTEAFF. The CDR3 bases are TGTGCCAGCAGCCCCGGGACAGGGGATACTGAAGCTTTCTTT. The chain carries TRBV5-6 and TRBJ1-1, with 10 bases that match TRBD1. CDR1 is SGHDT, CDR2 YYEEEE, per germline. With V trimmed by 4 bases and J by 5 bases, 5 bases remained unmatched. This CDR3 region has 14 residues.

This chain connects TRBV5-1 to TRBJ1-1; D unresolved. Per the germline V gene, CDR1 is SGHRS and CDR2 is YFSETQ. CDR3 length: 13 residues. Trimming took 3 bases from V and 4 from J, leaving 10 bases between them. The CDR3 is CASSWGGSTEAFF. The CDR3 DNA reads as TGCGCCAGCAGCTGGGGAGGGTCCACTGAAGCTTTCTTT. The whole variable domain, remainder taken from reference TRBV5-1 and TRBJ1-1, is KAGVTQTPRYLIKTRGQQVTLSCSPISGHRSVSWYQQTPGQGLQFLFEYFSETQRNKGNFPGRFSGRQFSNSRSEMNVSTLELGDSALYLCASSWGGSTEAFFGQGTRLTVV.

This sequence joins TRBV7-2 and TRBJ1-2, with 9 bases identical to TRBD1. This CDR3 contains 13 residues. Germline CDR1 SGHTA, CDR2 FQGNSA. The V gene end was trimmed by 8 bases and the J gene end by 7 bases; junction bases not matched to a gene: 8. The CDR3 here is CASGDRAEGGYTF. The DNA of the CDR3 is TGTGCCAGCGGGGACAGGGCGGAGGGTGGCTACACCTTC.

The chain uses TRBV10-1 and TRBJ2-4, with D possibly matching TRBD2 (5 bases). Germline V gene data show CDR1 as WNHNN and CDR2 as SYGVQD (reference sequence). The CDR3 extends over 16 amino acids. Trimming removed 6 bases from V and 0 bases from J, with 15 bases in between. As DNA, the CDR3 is TGCGCCAGCAGCCCCACTAGAGGGAGAGCCAAAAACATTCAGTACTTC. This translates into CASSPTRGRAKNIQYF.

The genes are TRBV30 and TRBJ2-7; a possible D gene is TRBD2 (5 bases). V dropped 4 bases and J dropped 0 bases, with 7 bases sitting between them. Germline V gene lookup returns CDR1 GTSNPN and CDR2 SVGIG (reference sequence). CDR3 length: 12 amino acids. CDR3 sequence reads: CAWKADSYEQYF. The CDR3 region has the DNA TGTGCCTGGAAAGCGGACTCCTACGAGCAGTACTTC.

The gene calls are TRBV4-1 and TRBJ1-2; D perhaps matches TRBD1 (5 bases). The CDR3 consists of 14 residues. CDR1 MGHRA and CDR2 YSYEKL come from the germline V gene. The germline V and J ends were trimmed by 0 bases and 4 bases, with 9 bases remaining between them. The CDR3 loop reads CASSQEGQGYGYTF. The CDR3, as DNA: TGCGCCAGCAGCCAAGAGGGGCAGGGCTATGGCTACACCTTC.

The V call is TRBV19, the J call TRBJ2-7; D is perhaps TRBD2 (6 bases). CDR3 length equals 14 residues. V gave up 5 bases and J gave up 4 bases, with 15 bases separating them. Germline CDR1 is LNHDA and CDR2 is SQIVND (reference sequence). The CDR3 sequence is CASSDGAGLYEQYF. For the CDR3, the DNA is TGTGCCAGTAGTGACGGTGCGGGACTGTACGAGCAGTACTTC.

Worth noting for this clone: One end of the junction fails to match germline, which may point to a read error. The CDR3 DNA reads as TGTGCCGGCAGTTGGGACAGGGGGAATTCACCCCTCCACTTT. It is translated as CAGSWDRGNSPLHF. The chain has TRBV6-6 and TRBJ1-6; TRBD1 aligns across 11 bases. The CDR3 covers 14 residues. Germline values: CDR1 MNHNY, CDR2 SVGAGI (reference sequence).

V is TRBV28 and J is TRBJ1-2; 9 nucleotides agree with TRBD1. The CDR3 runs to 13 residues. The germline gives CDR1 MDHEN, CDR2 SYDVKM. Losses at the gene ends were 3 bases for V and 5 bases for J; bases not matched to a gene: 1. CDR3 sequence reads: CASSLTGGYGYTF. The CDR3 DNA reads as TGTGCCAGCAGTTTGACAGGGGGTTATGGCTACACCTTC.

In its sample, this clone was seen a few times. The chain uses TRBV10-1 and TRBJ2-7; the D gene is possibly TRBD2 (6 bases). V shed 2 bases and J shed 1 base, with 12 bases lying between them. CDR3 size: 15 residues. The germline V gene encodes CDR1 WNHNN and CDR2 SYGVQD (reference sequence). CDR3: CASSEGGDSSYEQYF. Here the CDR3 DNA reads TGCGCCAGCAGTGAGGGAGGGGACTCTTCCTACGAGCAGTACTTC.

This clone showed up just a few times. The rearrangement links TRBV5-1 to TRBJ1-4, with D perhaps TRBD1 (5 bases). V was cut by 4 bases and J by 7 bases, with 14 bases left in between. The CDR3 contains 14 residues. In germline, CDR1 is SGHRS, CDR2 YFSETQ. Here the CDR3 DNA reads TGCGCCAGCAGCCCGAATAGGGGAGGTGAAAAACTGTTTTTT. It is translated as CASSPNRGGEKLFF.

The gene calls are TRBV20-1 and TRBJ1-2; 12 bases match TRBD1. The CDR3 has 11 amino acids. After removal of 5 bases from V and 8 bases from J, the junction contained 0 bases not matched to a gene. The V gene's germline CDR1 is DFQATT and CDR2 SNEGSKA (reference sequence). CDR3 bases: TGCAGTGCTGGGACAGGGGGCGGCTACACCTTC. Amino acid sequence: CSAGTGGGYTF.

CDR3 in amino acids: CAISDPQTRITGELFF. CDR3 sequence (DNA): TGTGCCATCAGTGACCCCCAGACTAGAATCACCGGGGAGCTGTTTTTT. J is TRBJ2-2 and V is TRBV10-3, with D tentatively TRBD2 (6 bases). There are 16 residues in the CDR3. V lost 3 bases to trimming and J lost 4 bases, with 15 bases between them. Germline lookup yields CDR1 ENHRY and CDR2 SYGVKD.

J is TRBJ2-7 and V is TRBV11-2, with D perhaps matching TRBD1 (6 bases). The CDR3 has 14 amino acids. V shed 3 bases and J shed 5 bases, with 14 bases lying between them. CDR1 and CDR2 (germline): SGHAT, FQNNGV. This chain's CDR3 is CASSLDGRGDEQYF. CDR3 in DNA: TGTGCCAGCAGCTTGGATGGCAGGGGTGACGAGCAGTACTTC.

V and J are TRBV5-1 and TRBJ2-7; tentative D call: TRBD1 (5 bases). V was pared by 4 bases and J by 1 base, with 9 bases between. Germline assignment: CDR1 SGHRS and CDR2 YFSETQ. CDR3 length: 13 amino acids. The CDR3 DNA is TGCGCCAGCAGCCTACGACAGTCCTACGAGCAGTACTTC. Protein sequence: CASSLRQSYEQYF.

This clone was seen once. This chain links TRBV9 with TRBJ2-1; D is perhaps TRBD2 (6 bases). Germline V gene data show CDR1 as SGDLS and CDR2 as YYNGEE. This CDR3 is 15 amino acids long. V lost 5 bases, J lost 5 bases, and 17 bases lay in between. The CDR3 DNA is TGTGCCAGCAGACCCCCCCCGGGAGTTCACAATGAGCAGTTCTTC. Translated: CASRPPPGVHNEQFF.

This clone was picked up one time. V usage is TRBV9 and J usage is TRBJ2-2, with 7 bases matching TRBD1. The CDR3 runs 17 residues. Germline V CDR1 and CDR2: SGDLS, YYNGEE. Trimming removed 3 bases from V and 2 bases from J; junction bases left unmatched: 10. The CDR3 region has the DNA TGTGCCAGCAGCGCGTCACGGACAGGCATCAACACCGGGGAGCTGTTTTTT. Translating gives CASSASRTGINTGELFF.

This chain's CDR3 is CASSLTGEYSPLHF. CDR3 nucleotides: TGTGCCAGCAGCTTAACAGGGGAGTATTCACCCCTCCACTTT. The chain links TRBV5-6 to TRBJ1-6, with 7 positions matching TRBD1. Trimming cost V 2 bases and J 8 bases; bases outside gene matches: 4. In germline, CDR1 is SGHDT, CDR2 YYEEEE. The CDR3 is 14 amino acids.

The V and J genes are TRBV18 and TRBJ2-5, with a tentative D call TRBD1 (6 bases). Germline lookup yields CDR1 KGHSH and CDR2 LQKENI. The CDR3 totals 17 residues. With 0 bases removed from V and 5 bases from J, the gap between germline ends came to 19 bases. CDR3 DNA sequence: TGTGCCAGCTCACCACCGGCAGGGGAGCGCGCTGGGGAGACCCAGTACTTC. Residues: CASSPPAGERAGETQYF.